A single T cell receptor (beta chain) is shown here with its context. This specimen belongs to a study of cytomegalovirus exposure and HLA in healthy donors. Generated by immunoSEQ multiplex PCR, the TCRdb table keeps only in-frame clones and is missing some. Found here are 150,000 to 200,000 clones, about nine tenths of them singletons; the top ten hold roughly 6.6%. Germline loops: CDR1 SEHNR, CDR2 FQNEAQ (reference sequence). Between the trimmed V and J ends, which lost 3 bases and 1 base, there was a span of 6 bases. This CDR3 spans 13 amino acids. J is TRBJ1-1 and V is TRBV7-9; D is unclear. The sample consisted of PBMCs. This clonotype originated in a man between 25 and 39 years old in good health and CMV-seropositive. The CDR3 DNA is TGTGCCAGCAGCTTGAATCAGAACACTGAAGCTTTCTTT. Translation: CASSLNQNTEAFF.